These 9 T cell receptor beta chains were sequenced from one sample in a study of blood T cell repertoires in COVID-19. Profiled with immunoSEQ multiplex PCR; TCRdb holds only in-frame clones, not every one. The sample carries about 200,000 clones, 80% to 95% recorded once. Sequenced sample: peripheral blood. The source of these receptors is a man aged 50-59 years with acute or convalescent COVID-19.

This clone occurred once. This chain uses TRBV11-2 with TRBJ1-3; D is perhaps TRBD1 (5 bases). Germline V gives CDR1 SGHAT, CDR2 FQNNGV. The CDR3 extends over 17 amino acids. V shed 4 bases and J shed 0 bases, with 16 bases lying between them. The CDR3 sequence is CASSSAPGGASGNTIYF. In nucleotides, the CDR3 is TGTGCCAGCAGCTCCGCGCCGGGGGGTGCCTCTGGAAACACCATATATTTT.

CDR3 in amino acids: CASSLGEGNTIYF. CDR3 bases: TGTGCCAGCAGTTTAGGCGAAGGAAACACCATATATTTT. This chain joins TRBV12-3 or TRBV12-4 and TRBJ1-3; D unclear. The CDR3 sequence is 13 residues long. V gave up 1 base and J gave up 4 bases, with 5 bases separating them.

The chain links TRBV27 to TRBJ1-5; D possibly corresponds to TRBD1 (6 bases). Germline CDR1 and CDR2: MNHEY and SMNVEV (reference sequence). Trimming removed 1 base from V and 7 bases from J, with 20 bases in between. The CDR3 sequence is 17 residues long. The CDR3 DNA reads TGTGCCAGCAGTTTATTGGGGGAACAGGGAAATGGCCAGCCCCAGCATTTT. It translates to CASSLLGEQGNGQPQHF.

The rearrangement links TRBV11-2 to TRBJ1-6, with D unclear. The CDR3 spans 14 residues. The germline V gene encodes CDR1 SGHAT and CDR2 FQNNGV. V lost 5 bases to trimming and J lost 7 bases, with 12 bases between them. CDR3 protein: CASSLLPRNSPLHF. DNA for the CDR3: TGTGCCAGCAGCCTCCTCCCCAGGAATTCACCCCTCCACTTT.

The V gene is TRBV7-2, the J gene TRBJ2-1; maybe TRBD2 (6 bases). V shed 1 base and J shed 10 bases, with 17 bases lying between them. The length of the CDR3 is 15 residues. Germline CDR1 and CDR2: SGHTA and FQGNSA. The CDR3 bases are TGTGCCAGCAGCTTAGATTTATTGTCTAGCGCCGAGCAGTTCTTC. As protein: CASSLDLLSSAEQFF.

The chain recombines TRBV6-5 with TRBJ1-1; tentatively, D is TRBD1 (5 bases). The V gene's germline CDR1 is MNHEY and CDR2 SVGAGI. The V end lost 0 bases, the J end lost 2 bases, and 10 bases lay between the germline ends. This CDR3 spans 15 amino acids. The CDR3 nucleotides are TGTGCCAGCAGTTACTCTTGGGGCGCTAACACTGAAGCTTTCTTT. As protein: CASSYSWGANTEAFF.

This chain uses TRBV13 with TRBJ2-3; D possibly corresponds to TRBD1 (6 bases). V was cut by 4 bases and J by 5 bases, with 25 bases left in between. Looked up from germline, CDR1 is PRHDT and CDR2 is FYEKMQ (reference sequence). The length of the CDR3 is 18 residues. CDR3 sequence: CASSSRFRDKAEGDTQYF. DNA of the CDR3: TGTGCCAGCAGCTCACGCTTCCGGGACAAGGCGGAAGGAGATACGCAGTATTTT.

The genes are TRBV7-9 and TRBJ1-5, with TRBD1 identical over 9 bases. Germline CDR1 reads SEHNR; CDR2 reads FQNEAQ (reference sequence). V trimming: 5 bases; J trimming: 0 bases; junction bases outside the gene matches: 8. The CDR3 has 17 amino acids. CDR3 sequence reads: CASSQAGTGRSNQPQHF. The DNA of the CDR3 is TGTGCCAGCAGCCAAGCGGGGACAGGGCGTAGCAATCAGCCCCAGCATTTT.

The chain is built from TRBV28 and TRBJ2-7, with 8 bases lining up with TRBD2. This CDR3 is 19 amino acids long. The junction had 21 bases not matched to a gene; V was cut back by 6 bases and J by 2 bases. CDR1 is MDHEN and CDR2 is SYDVKM in the germline V gene. The CDR3 DNA sequence: TGTGCCAGCAGCTTGCTGAGGATTAGCGGGACCCCGAACCCCTACGAGCAGTACTTC. Residues: CASSLLRISGTPNPYEQYF.